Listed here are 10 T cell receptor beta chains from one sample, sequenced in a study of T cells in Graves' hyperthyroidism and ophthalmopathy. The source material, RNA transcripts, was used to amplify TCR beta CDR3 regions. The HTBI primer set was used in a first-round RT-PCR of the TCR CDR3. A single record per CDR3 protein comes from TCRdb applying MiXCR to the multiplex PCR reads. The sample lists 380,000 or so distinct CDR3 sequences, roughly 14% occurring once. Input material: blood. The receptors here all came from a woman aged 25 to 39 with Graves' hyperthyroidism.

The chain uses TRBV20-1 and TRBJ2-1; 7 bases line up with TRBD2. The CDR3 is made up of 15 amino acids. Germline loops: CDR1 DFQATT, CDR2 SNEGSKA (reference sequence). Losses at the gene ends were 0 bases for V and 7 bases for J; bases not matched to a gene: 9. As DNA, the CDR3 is TGCAGTGCTAGAGATTCTAGCGGCGCCGTAAATGAGCAGTTCTTC. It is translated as CSARDSSGAVNEQFF.

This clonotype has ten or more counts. Here the CDR3 reads CASSVLADSSYEQYF. CDR3 DNA: TGTGCCAGCAGTGTTTTAGCGGACAGCTCCTACGAGCAGTACTTC. The V and J genes are TRBV6-1 and TRBJ2-7; D may be TRBD1 or TRBD2 (6 bases each). Germline values: CDR1 MNHNS, CDR2 SASEGT. The CDR3 covers 15 residues. V was pared by 4 bases and J by 0 bases, with 13 bases between.

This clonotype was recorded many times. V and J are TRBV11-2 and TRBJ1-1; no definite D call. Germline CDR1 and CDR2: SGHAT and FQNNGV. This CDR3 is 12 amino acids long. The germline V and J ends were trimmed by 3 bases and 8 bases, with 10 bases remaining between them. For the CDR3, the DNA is TGTGCCAGCAGCTTGTCACAGAGCGAAGCTTTCTTT. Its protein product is CASSLSQSEAFF. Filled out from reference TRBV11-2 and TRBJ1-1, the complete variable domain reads EAGVAQSPRYKIIEKRQSVAFWCNPISGHATLYWYQQILGQGPKLLIQFQNNGVVDDSQLPKDRFSAERLKGVDSTLKIQPAKLEDSAVYLCASSLSQSEAFFGQGTRLTVV.

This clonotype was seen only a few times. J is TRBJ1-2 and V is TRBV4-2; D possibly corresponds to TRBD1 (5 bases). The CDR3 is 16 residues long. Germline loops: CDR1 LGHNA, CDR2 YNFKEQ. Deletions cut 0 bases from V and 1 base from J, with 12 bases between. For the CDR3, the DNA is TGTGCCAGCAGCCAAGATGGGGGACCCCTTAACTATGGCTACACCTTC. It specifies CASSQDGGPLNYGYTF.

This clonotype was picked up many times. This CDR3 is CASSLTGGRYQPQHF. The CDR3, as DNA: TGTGCCAGCAGTTTAACTGGCGGACGATATCAGCCCCAGCATTTT. V usage is TRBV28 and J usage is TRBJ1-5; no clear D gene. The CDR3 spans 15 residues. The germline CDR1 and CDR2 sequences are MDHEN and SYDVKM. V was clipped by 2 bases and J by 5 bases, with 13 bases between them.

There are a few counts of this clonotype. Here the CDR3 DNA reads TGTGCCAGCAGCTTAAGGGCTTATGGCTACACCTTC. It encodes CASSLRAYGYTF. This rearrangement joins TRBV13 to TRBJ1-2; no clear D gene. Trimming pared 2 bases from V and 5 bases from J, leaving 6 bases between. This CDR3 is built from 12 residues. The germline CDR1 and CDR2 sequences are PRHDT and FYEKMQ (reference sequence).

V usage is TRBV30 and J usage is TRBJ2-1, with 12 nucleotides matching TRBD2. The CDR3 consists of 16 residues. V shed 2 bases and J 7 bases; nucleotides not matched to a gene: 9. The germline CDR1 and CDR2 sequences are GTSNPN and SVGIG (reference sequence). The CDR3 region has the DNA TGTGCCTGGAGTTCCCAAGAGACTAGCGGGAGTAATGAGCAGTTCTTC. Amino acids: CAWSSQETSGSNEQFF.

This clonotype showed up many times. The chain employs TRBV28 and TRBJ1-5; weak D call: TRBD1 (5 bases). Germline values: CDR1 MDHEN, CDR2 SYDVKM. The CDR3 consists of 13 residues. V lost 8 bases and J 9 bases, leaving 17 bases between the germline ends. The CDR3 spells CASGEGPPLPQHF. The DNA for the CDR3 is TGTGCCAGCGGCGAGGGACCGCCCCTGCCCCAGCATTTT.

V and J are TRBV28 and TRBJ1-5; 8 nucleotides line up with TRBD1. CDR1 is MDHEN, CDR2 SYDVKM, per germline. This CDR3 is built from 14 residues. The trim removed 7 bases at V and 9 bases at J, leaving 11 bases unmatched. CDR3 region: CASIQGADIRPQHF. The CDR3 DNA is TGTGCCAGCATCCAGGGGGCGGACATCCGGCCCCAGCATTTT.

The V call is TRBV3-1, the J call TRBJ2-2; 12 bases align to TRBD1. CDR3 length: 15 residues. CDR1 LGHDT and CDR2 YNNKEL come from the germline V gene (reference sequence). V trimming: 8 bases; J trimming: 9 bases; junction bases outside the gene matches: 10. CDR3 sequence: CASRLGTGGLRELFF. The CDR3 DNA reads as TGTGCCAGCCGCCTCGGGACAGGGGGCTTAAGGGAGCTGTTTTTT.